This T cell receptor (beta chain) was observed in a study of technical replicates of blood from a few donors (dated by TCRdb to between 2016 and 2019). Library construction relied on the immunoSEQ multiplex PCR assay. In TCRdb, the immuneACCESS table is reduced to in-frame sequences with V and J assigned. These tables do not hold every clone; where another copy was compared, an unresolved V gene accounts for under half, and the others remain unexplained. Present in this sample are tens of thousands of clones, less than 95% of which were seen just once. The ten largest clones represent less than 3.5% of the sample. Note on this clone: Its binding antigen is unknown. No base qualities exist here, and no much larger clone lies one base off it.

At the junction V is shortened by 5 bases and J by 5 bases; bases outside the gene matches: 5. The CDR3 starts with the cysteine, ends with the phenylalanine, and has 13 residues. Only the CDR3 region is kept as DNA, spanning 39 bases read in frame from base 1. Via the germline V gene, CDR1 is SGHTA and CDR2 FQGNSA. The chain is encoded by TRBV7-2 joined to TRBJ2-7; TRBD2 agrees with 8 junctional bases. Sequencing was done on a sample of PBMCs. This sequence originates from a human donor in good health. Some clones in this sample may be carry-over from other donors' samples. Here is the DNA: TGTGCCAGCAGCCTCCGGGGGGGTGACGAGCAGTACTTC. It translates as CASSLRGGDEQYF.